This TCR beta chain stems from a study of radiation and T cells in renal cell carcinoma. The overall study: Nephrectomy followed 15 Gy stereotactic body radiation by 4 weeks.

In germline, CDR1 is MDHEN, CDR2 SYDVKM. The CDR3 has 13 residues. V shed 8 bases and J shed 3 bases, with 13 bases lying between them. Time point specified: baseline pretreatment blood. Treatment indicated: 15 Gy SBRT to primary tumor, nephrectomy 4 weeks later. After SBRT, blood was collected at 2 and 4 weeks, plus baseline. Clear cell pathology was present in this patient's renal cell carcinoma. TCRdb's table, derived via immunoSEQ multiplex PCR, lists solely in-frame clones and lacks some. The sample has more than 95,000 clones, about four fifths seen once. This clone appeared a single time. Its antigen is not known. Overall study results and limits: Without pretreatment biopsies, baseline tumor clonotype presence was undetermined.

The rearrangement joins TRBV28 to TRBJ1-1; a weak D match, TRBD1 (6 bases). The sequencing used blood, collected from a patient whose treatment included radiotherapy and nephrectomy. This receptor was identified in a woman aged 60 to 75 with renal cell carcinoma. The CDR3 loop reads CASYRARYTEAFF. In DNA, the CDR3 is TGTGCCAGCTACAGGGCTCGGTACACTGAAGCTTTCTTT.